The clone carrying this T cell receptor beta chain was counted at least ten times. The target antigen is unknown. Unique molecular identifiers tagged the TCRbeta library. TCRdb itself ran the PCR reads through MiXCR, one entry per CDR3 protein. This sample has approximately 200,000 distinct CDR3 sequences, with roughly 6.3% found just once. This entry comes from a study of T-cell reconstitution after alpha-beta-depleted transplantation in children. Overall study results and limits: It was newly produced T cells that mostly accounted for T-cell counts and diversity one year after transplant. Several hundred expanded graft clones reportedly were the source of alpha-beta T cells about two months after transplant.

V lost 3 bases and J lost 0; bases outside the gene matches: 2. The CDR3 contains 16 residues. Germline V gives CDR1 SGHTA, CDR2 FQGNSA. The sequence came from a girl under three years old with combined immunodeficiency, due to receive a stem cell transplant. The sample was PBMCs, taken before TCRalphabeta/CD19-depleted stem cell transplant. This chain links TRBV7-2 with TRBJ2-3; TRBD2 matches 11 bases. As DNA, the CDR3 is TGTGCCAGCAGCTTTCGACTAGCGGGGAGCACAGATACGCAGTATTTT. Encoded protein: CASSFRLAGSTDTQYF.